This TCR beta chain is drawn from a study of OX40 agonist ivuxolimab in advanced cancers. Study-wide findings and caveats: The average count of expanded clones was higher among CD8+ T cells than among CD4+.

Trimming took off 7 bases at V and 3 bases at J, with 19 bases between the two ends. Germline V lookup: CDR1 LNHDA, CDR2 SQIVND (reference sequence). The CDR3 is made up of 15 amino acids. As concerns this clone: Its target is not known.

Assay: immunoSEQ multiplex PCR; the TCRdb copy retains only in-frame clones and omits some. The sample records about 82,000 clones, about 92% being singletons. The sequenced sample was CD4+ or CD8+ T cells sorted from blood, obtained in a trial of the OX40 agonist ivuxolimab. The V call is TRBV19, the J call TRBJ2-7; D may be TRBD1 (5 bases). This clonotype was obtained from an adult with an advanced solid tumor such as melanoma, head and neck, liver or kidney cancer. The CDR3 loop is CASKAAEGVDYEQYF. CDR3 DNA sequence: TGTGCCAGTAAGGCTGCTGAAGGGGTTGACTACGAGCAGTACTTC.